These 18 T cell receptor beta chains were all obtained from the same sample, sequenced in a study of CD8+ T cells in alopecia areata. Treatment meaning: oral pan-JAK inhibitor, 5-10 mg twice daily. Extraction of RNA preceded its reverse transcription into cDNA, which served as the sequencing template. TCRdb's table, derived via immunoSEQ multiplex PCR, lists solely in-frame clones and lacks some. Of about 190,000 clones listed, 45% to 75% are singletons. The sample here was CD4+ T cells sorted from blood, taken at week 4, from a patient treated with tofacitinib. The receptors derive from a human donor with alopecia areata.

The chain employs TRBV27 and TRBJ1-5; D gene ambiguous. This CDR3 spans 14 amino acids. With 3 bases removed from V and 7 bases from J, the gap between germline ends came to 13 bases. Per the germline V gene, CDR1 is MNHEY and CDR2 is SMNVEV (reference sequence). The CDR3 region is CASSFLGSRQPQHF. The CDR3 DNA reads as TGTGCCAGCAGTTTTCTGGGGAGCCGGCAGCCCCAGCATTTT.

The V and J genes are TRBV4-3 and TRBJ1-2; D is possibly TRBD1 (6 bases). This CDR3 has 13 amino acids. Trimming removed 4 bases from V and 7 bases from J, with 13 bases in between. Germline assignment: CDR1 LGHNA and CDR2 YSLEER. This CDR3 is CASSPGGRLGYTF. The CDR3 coding sequence is TGCGCCAGCAGCCCCGGGGGCCGCCTTGGCTACACCTTC.

This clone was observed a few times. This sequence joins TRBV29-1 and TRBJ2-1, with D perhaps matching TRBD1 or TRBD2 (5 bases each). V lost 7 bases and J lost 7, with 23 bases in between. Germline CDR1 and CDR2: SQVTM and ANQGSEA. The CDR3 consists of 15 residues. The chain's CDR3 is CSGGPGSGVGNEQFF. Written as DNA, the CDR3 is TGCAGCGGGGGACCTGGAAGTGGGGTTGGAAATGAGCAGTTCTTC.

The table lists this clone with a count of one. The chain combines TRBV2 with TRBJ2-1; the D gene is possibly TRBD2 (5 bases). The V end lost 6 bases, the J end lost 7 bases, and 16 bases lay between the germline ends. Germline V CDR1 and CDR2: SNHLY, FYNNEI. CDR3 length equals 14 residues. The CDR3 nucleotides read TGTGCCAGCAGCCCCTCCCGGCCGGGGAATGAGCAGTTCTTC. Translated: CASSPSRPGNEQFF.

This chain links TRBV29-1 with TRBJ2-5; D uncertain. Germline V lookup: CDR1 SQVTM, CDR2 ANQGSEA. This CDR3 region has 13 residues. The V end lost 8 bases, the J end lost 1 base, and 14 bases lay between the germline ends. CDR3 coding DNA: TGCAGCCCTGGCTCTACGGTCCAAGAGACCCAGTACTTC. This translates into CSPGSTVQETQYF.

This clone was observed a few times. The chain employs TRBV29-1 and TRBJ2-4; D unclear. The V and J ends lost 4 bases and 3 bases respectively, with 10 bases between them. Looked up from germline, CDR1 is SQVTM and CDR2 is ANQGSEA. This CDR3 spans 13 amino acids. CDR3 DNA: TGCAGCGTTGTTTCTCTTGGCAAAAACATTCAGTACTTC. Its protein is CSVVSLGKNIQYF.

The rearrangement uses TRBV7-2 and TRBJ1-2; 8 bases match TRBD1. The CDR3 is made up of 15 amino acids. CDR1 is SGHTA and CDR2 is FQGNSA in the germline V gene. With V trimmed by 5 bases and J by 4 bases, 9 bases remained unmatched. The CDR3 DNA follows: TGTGCCAGCAGCCCCCAGACAGGGGCCCCCTATGGCTACACCTTC. This gives the protein CASSPQTGAPYGYTF.

The chain uses TRBV4-1 and TRBJ1-1; D perhaps matches TRBD1 (5 bases). There are 15 residues in the CDR3. V lost 1 base and J 1 base, leaving 10 bases between the germline ends. CDR1 MGHRA and CDR2 YSYEKL come from the germline V gene. The chain's CDR3 is CASSQGDLRNTEAFF. In DNA, the CDR3 is TGCGCCAGCAGCCAAGGGGACCTCCGGAACACTGAAGCTTTCTTT.

This clone has only a few counts. This chain connects TRBV15 to TRBJ1-5, with D unresolved. Germline lookup yields CDR1 LNHNV and CDR2 YYDKDF (reference sequence). V was cut by 3 bases and J by 5 bases, with 11 bases left in between. The CDR3 has 14 residues. CDR3 bases: TGTGCCACCAGCAGGACTAACGGAGATCAGCCCCAGCATTTT. Amino acid sequence: CATSRTNGDQPQHF.

V is TRBV7-9 and J is TRBJ2-3, with 8 bases identical to TRBD2. The germline gives CDR1 SEHNR, CDR2 FQNEAQ (reference sequence). This CDR3 has 18 residues. Germline trimming cut 5 bases from V and 2 bases from J; bases unmatched to any gene: 15. CDR3: CASSRIRGAGESTDTQYF. The CDR3 DNA sequence: TGTGCCAGCAGCCGGATCCGGGGAGCGGGAGAATCCACAGATACGCAGTATTTT.

This chain uses TRBV29-1 with TRBJ2-4; no firm D call. Germline V gene lookup returns CDR1 SQVTM and CDR2 ANQGSEA. The CDR3 runs to 13 residues. With 6 bases removed from V and 0 bases from J, the gap between germline ends came to 9 bases. The CDR3 sequence is CSVLDLAKNIQYF. As DNA, the CDR3 is TGCAGCGTCCTCGACCTAGCCAAAAACATTCAGTACTTC.

There are a few counts of this clone. The J gene is TRBJ1-2, the V gene TRBV6-1, with D possibly being TRBD1 (6 bases). The CDR3 is 15 amino acids. The ends were cut back, 6 bases at V and 6 bases at J, with 20 bases in the middle. Looked up from germline, CDR1 is MNHNS and CDR2 is SASEGT. The CDR3 nucleotides read TGTGCCAGCAGCCCCTTAATGGGGGGCGGTAATGGCTACACCTTC. This codes for CASSPLMGGGNGYTF.

CDR3 DNA: TGCAGCGTTGAACGCGGGGACAGTAACTATGGCTACACCTTC. It is translated as CSVERGDSNYGYTF. The V call is TRBV29-1, the J call TRBJ1-2; TRBD1 matches at 7 bases. CDR1 and CDR2 (germline): SQVTM, ANQGSEA. The CDR3 is 14 residues long. The ends lost 2 bases at V and 1 base at J; junction bases unmatched: 4. Full variable domain (rest looked up from reference TRBV29-1 and TRBJ1-2): SAVISQKPSRDICQRGTSLTIQCQVDSQVTMMFWYRQQPGQSLTLIATANQGSEATYESGFVIDKFPISRPNLTFSTLTVSNMSPEDSSIYLCSVERGDSNYGYTFGSGTRLTVV.

The chain joins TRBV5-1 to TRBJ2-2; no clear D gene. This CDR3 comprises 12 residues. CDR1 and CDR2 (germline): SGHRS, YFSETQ. Between the trimmed V and J ends, which lost 7 bases and 5 bases, there was a span of 9 bases. The CDR3 here is CASAFGTGELFF. The CDR3 nucleotides read TGCGCCAGCGCCTTCGGAACCGGGGAGCTGTTTTTT.

The genes are TRBV6-4 and TRBJ2-7; maybe TRBD2 (6 bases). V lost 6 bases, J lost 3 bases, and 15 bases lay in between. Germline V gene lookup returns CDR1 MRHNA and CDR2 SNTAGT. CDR3 length: 14 amino acids. CDR3 DNA sequence: TGTGCCAGCAGAGTAGTGGGGGGAGTCTACGAGCAGTACTTC. It specifies CASRVVGGVYEQYF.

The table lists this clone with a few counts. The CDR3 spells CASSFTARAGELFF. The CDR3 nucleotides read TGTGCCAGCAGCTTCACTGCTCGGGCCGGGGAGCTGTTTTTT. The chain links TRBV7-3 to TRBJ2-2; D gene unclear. The length of the CDR3 is 14 residues. CDR1 and CDR2 (germline): SGHTA, FQGTGA. Trimming cost V 3 bases and J 6 bases, with 11 bases left between them.

The sample holds a few counts of this clone. The V call is TRBV29-1, the J call TRBJ2-5, with 7 bases matching TRBD1. The ends lost 5 bases at V and 7 bases at J; junction bases unmatched: 13. This CDR3 has 14 amino acids. Per the germline V gene, CDR1 is SQVTM and CDR2 is ANQGSEA. Written as DNA, the CDR3 is TGCAGCGTTACCCCGGGACAGAACACAGGGACCCAGTACTTC. Amino acids: CSVTPGQNTGTQYF. The full variable domain, rest sourced from reference TRBV29-1 and TRBJ2-5, is SAVISQKPSRDICQRGTSLTIQCQVDSQVTMMFWYRQQPGQSLTLIATANQGSEATYESGFVIDKFPISRPNLTFSTLTVSNMSPEDSSIYLCSVTPGQNTGTQYFGPGTRLLVL.

This clone was seen only a few times. The J gene is TRBJ2-1, the V gene TRBV7-9; 9 nucleotides match TRBD2. V lost 5 bases and J lost 7; bases outside the gene matches: 12. Germline CDR1 reads SEHNR; CDR2 reads FQNEAQ (reference sequence). This CDR3 contains 16 residues. This CDR3 reads CASSAPLAGERNEQFF. The CDR3 nucleotides read TGTGCCAGCAGCGCCCCTTTAGCGGGAGAAAGGAATGAGCAGTTCTTC.